This T cell receptor beta chain originates from a study of cytomegalovirus exposure and HLA in healthy donors. Concerning this clone itself: Its specificity is not known.

PCR was performed using 60 Vbeta and 13 Jbeta primers. Libraries were prepared by immunoSEQ multiplex PCR; TCRdb keeps only in-frame clonotypes and omits some of them. The table lists roughly 260,000 clones, around four fifths of them singletons. Broader study findings: Later analysis suggested links between common viral pathogens and several top significant clusters. The authors enumerated over 150 TCR beta chains as linked to cytomegalovirus. In a later analysis, across HLA loci, associated TCR counts were highest for DRB1, lowest for HLA-C.

Specimen: PBMCs. The receptor comes from a woman aged 40-49 years in good health and CMV-seropositive.

The CDR3 spells CASSLTGGARTEAFF. CDR3 DNA sequence: TGTGCCAGCAGTTTGACAGGGGGCGCGCGGACTGAAGCTTTCTTT. The genes are TRBV6-5 and TRBJ1-1; 10 positions match TRBD1. The CDR3 consists of 15 residues. V gave up 4 bases and J gave up 5 bases; unmatched junction bases: 7. Germline values: CDR1 MNHEY, CDR2 SVGAGI.